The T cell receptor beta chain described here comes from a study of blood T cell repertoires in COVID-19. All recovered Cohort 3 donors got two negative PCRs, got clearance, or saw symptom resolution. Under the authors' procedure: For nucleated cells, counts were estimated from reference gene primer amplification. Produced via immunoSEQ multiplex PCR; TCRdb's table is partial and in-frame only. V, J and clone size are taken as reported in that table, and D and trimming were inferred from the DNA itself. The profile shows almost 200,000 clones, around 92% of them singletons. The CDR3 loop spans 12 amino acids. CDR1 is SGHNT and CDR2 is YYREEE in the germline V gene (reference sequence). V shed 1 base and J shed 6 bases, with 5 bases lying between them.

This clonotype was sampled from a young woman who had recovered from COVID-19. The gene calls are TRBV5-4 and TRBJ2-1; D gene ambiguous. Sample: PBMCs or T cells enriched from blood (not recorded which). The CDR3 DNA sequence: TGTGCCAGCAGCTTGAGCGTCAATGAGCAGTTCTTC. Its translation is CASSLSVNEQFF.